The TCR beta chain described here comes from a study of T cells of healthy individuals. The CDR3 has 15 amino acids. The germline V gene encodes CDR1 MGHRA and CDR2 YSYEKL. V lost 0 bases to trimming and J lost 0 bases, with 8 bases between them. TCRdb called the 5' RACE reads again in MiXCR, with one record for every CDR3 protein. The sample carries approximately 89,000 distinct CDR3 sequences, more than 5% recorded once. The sample holds many counts of this clonotype. The chain links TRBV4-1 to TRBJ1-1; D call uncertain. This TCR was recovered from a female donor in good health. The CDR3 bases are TGCGCCAGCAGCCAAGAGGCGAGTATGAACACTGAAGCTTTCTTT. Residues: CASSQEASMNTEAFF.